One and the same sample provided the 13 T cell receptor beta chains below, sequenced in a study of T cell responses to AZD1222 COVID-19 vaccine. Assay: immunoSEQ multiplex PCR; the TCRdb copy retains only in-frame clones and omits some. The sample has around 140,000 clones, around 89% seen once. The material was peripheral blood, obtained on day 0 of AZD1222 vaccination. The origin of the receptors is an adult in good health.

This clone was picked up a small number of times. This sequence joins TRBV30 and TRBJ2-3; D is ambiguous. CDR3 length equals 13 residues. Trimming pared 6 bases from V and 0 bases from J, leaving 10 bases between. The germline V gene has CDR1 GTSNPN and CDR2 SVGIG (reference sequence). The CDR3 protein is CACRAQSTDTQYF. CDR3 nucleotides: TGTGCCTGCCGAGCCCAAAGCACAGATACGCAGTATTTT.

The chain uses TRBV16 and TRBJ2-1; 10 nucleotides agree with TRBD2. The length of the CDR3 is 17 residues. Germline V gene lookup returns CDR1 KGHSY and CDR2 FQNENV. V lost 4 bases to trimming and J lost 1 base; unmatched junction nucleotides: 7. This chain's CDR3 is CASSRRLAGASYNEQFF. CDR3 DNA: TGTGCCAGCAGCCGCCGGCTAGCGGGAGCGTCCTACAATGAGCAGTTCTTC.

V usage is TRBV9 and J usage is TRBJ2-7; TRBD2 might be the D (6 bases). The CDR3 has 14 residues. Germline loops: CDR1 SGDLS, CDR2 YYNGEE. The ends were cut back, 2 bases at V and 3 bases at J, with 12 bases in the middle. CDR3 DNA sequence: TGTGCCAGCAGCGTGGAGTACGGGGGCTACGAGCAGTACTTC. Encoded protein: CASSVEYGGYEQYF.

J is TRBJ1-1 and V is TRBV10-2; the D gene is possibly TRBD1 (5 bases). V shed 8 bases and J shed 1 base, with 11 bases lying between them. Germline values: CDR1 WSHSY, CDR2 SAAADI. The length of the CDR3 is 13 residues. The CDR3 loop is CASGAQGNTEAFF. In nucleotides, the CDR3 is TGCGCCAGCGGAGCTCAGGGGAACACTGAAGCTTTCTTT.

The rearrangement links TRBV6-5 to TRBJ2-7; D is uncertain. Germline V gene data show CDR1 as MNHEY and CDR2 as SVGAGI. Trimming shortened V by 5 bases and J by 2 bases, and 10 bases separated the two germline ends. The CDR3 is 13 amino acids. The CDR3 is CASSLGHTYEQYF. The CDR3 nucleotides are TGTGCCAGCAGTCTCGGGCACACCTACGAGCAGTACTTC.

CDR3 in amino acids: CASSPPGGPDTDTQYF. The CDR3 DNA reads TGTGCCAGCTCACCCCCGGGGGGGCCGGACACAGATACGCAGTATTTT. V gene TRBV18 combines with J gene TRBJ2-3; TRBD2 matches at 8 bases. V was clipped by 3 bases and J by 2 bases; unmatched bases: 7. The CDR3 sequence is 16 residues long. CDR1 and CDR2 (germline): KGHSH, LQKENI.

The chain employs TRBV19 and TRBJ1-5; a weak D match, TRBD1 (6 bases). The CDR3 consists of 15 residues. Trimming shortened V by 3 bases and J by 0 bases, and 9 bases separated the two germline ends. Per germline, CDR1 LNHDA and CDR2 SQIVND (reference sequence). CDR3 sequence (DNA): TGTGCCAGTAGTATCGGACAGTATAGCAATCAGCCCCAGCATTTT. Translation gives CASSIGQYSNQPQHF. The full variable domain, in which reference TRBV19 and TRBJ1-5 provide the parts outside the CDR3, is DGGITQSPKYLFRKEGQNVTLSCEQNLNHDAMYWYRQDPGQGLRLIYYSQIVNDFQKGDIAEGYSVSREKKESFPLTVTSAQKNPTAFYLCASSIGQYSNQPQHFGDGTRLSIL.

The CDR3 loop is CASGGDLTGIETQYF. In nucleotides, the CDR3 is TGTGCCAGCGGGGGGGACCTTACGGGTATAGAGACCCAGTACTTC. The rearrangement joins TRBV7-6 to TRBJ2-5; 7 nucleotides align to TRBD2. The V and J ends lost 8 bases and 4 bases, in that order; junction bases with no gene match: 13. Germline values: CDR1 SGHVS, CDR2 FNYEAQ. This CDR3 is 15 amino acids long.

There are a few counts of this clone. The gene calls are TRBV7-9 and TRBJ1-1; D is undetermined. Germline V CDR1 and CDR2: SEHNR, FQNEAQ (reference sequence). Between the trimmed V and J ends, which lost 4 bases and 4 bases, there was a span of 16 bases. This CDR3 has 15 residues. In nucleotides, the CDR3 is TGTGCCAGCAGCTCGGGGTGGGAAACCAGCACTGAAGCTTTCTTT. It yields the protein CASSSGWETSTEAFF.

The chain is built from TRBV7-2 and TRBJ2-7; TRBD1 matches 7 bases. Germline CDR1 SGHTA, CDR2 FQGNSA. The CDR3 extends over 14 amino acids. The trim removed 5 bases at V and 6 bases at J, leaving 10 bases unmatched. The CDR3 region has the DNA TGTGCCAGCAGCACAAGACAGGGTTCAGGCGAGCAGTACTTC. It encodes CASSTRQGSGEQYF.

This clone came up once. The chain recombines TRBV5-6 with TRBJ2-7; either TRBD1 or TRBD2 may fit D (5 bases each). V gave up 4 bases and J gave up 4 bases, with 18 bases separating them. The CDR3 covers 15 residues. Per the germline V gene, CDR1 is SGHDT and CDR2 is YYEEEE. Here the CDR3 DNA reads TGTGCCAGCAGCCACGGATCCGGGGCCGAGTACGAGCAGTACTTC. Its translation: CASSHGSGAEYEQYF.

The rearrangement joins TRBV10-3 to TRBJ2-4; D is possibly TRBD1 (6 bases). This CDR3 has 16 amino acids. The germline V gene has CDR1 ENHRY and CDR2 SYGVKD. With 3 bases removed from V and 4 bases from J, the gap between germline ends came to 16 bases. The CDR3 here is CAISDNTGTLKNIQYF. The CDR3 nucleotides read TGTGCCATCAGTGACAATACCGGGACACTTAAAAACATTCAGTACTTC.

This chain joins TRBV5-6 and TRBJ1-5, with D uncertain. V lost 1 base and J 5 bases, leaving 4 bases between the germline ends. The CDR3 sequence is 12 residues long. Germline V gene lookup returns CDR1 SGHDT and CDR2 YYEEEE. CDR3 region: CASSLIDQPQHF. CDR3 in DNA: TGTGCCAGCAGCTTGATCGATCAGCCCCAGCATTTT.